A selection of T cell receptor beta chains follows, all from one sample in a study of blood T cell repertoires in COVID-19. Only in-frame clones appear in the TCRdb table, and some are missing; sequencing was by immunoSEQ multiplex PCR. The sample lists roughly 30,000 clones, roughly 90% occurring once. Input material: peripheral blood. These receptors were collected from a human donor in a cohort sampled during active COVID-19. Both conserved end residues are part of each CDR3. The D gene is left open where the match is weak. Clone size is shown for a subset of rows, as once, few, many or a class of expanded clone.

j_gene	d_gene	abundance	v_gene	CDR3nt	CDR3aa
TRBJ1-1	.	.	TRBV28	TGTGCCAGCAGTTTAACTCGGAGGACTGAAGCTTTCTTT	CASSLTRRTEAFF
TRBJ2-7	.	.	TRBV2	TGTGCCAGCAGTGAAACAGGCCCGTCCTACGAGCAGTACTTC	CASSETGPSYEQYF
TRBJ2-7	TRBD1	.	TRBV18	TGTGCCAGCTCAGGACAGGGTCTAGGTGCGAGCGAGCAGTACTTC	CASSGQGLGASEQYF
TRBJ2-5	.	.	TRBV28	TGTGCCAGCAGTTTAGGGGGGGGGCGTGAGACCCAGTACTTC	CASSLGGGRETQYF
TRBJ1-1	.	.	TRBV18	TGTGCCAGCTCACCACAGGCAATCAGGCCAGGACAAAAACGTGAAGCTTTCTTT	CASSPQAIRPGQKREAFF
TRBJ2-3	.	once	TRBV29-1	TGCAGCGTTGAAGGGGGCAGTATAAACACAGATACGCAGTATTTT	CSVEGGSINTDTQYF
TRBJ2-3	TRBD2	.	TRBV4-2	TGTGCCAGCAGCCAAGATGGTAATCCTAGCGGGGGCACAGATACGCAGTATTTT	CASSQDGNPSGGTDTQYF
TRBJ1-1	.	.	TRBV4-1	TGCGCCAGCAGCGAGCGGGTCAACACTGAAGCTTTCTTT	CASSERVNTEAFF
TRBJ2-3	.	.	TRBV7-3	TGTGCCAGCAGCTTAGCGGGGACTAGCACAGATACGCAGTATTTT	CASSLAGTSTDTQYF
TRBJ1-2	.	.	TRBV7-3	TGTGCCAGCAGCCTGGACTACTACACTGGCTACACCTTC	CASSLDYYTGYTF
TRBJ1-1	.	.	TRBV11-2	TGTGCCAGCAGCTTGGTGGGGGGGGACCCAATGCTAGGGAACACTGAAGCTTTCTTT	CASSLVGGDPMLGNTEAFF
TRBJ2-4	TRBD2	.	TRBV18	TGTGCCAGCTCACCAAAGACTAGCGGGGCCGCCTTAGCCAAAAACATTCAGTACTTC	CASSPKTSGAALAKNIQYF
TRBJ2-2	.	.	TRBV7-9	TGTGCCAGCAGCCCCAAAAGGGGGACGAACACCGGGGAGCTGTTTTTT	CASSPKRGTNTGELFF
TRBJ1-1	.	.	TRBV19	TGTGCCAGTAGTATCCGGGACACTGAAGCTTTCTTT	CASSIRDTEAFF
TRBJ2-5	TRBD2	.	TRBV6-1	TGTGCCAGCAGTGAACTAGCGGGGGGGCAAGAGACCCAGTACTTC	CASSELAGGQETQYF
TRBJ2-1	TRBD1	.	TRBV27	TGTGCCAGCAGCCAACCGACAGGGGGTTCGTACAATGAGCAGTTCTTC	CASSQPTGGSYNEQFF
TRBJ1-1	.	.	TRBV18	TGTGCCAGCTCACCACTTGTTCACATGAACACTGAAGCTTTCTTT	CASSPLVHMNTEAFF
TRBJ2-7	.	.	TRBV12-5	TGTGCTAGTGGTTTGGGTGGCGGGGGCTTGTACGAGCAGTACTTC	CASGLGGGGLYEQYF
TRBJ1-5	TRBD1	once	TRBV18	TGTGCCAGCTCACCAACCGGGACAGGGAGAGGAAATCAGCCCCAGCATTTT	CASSPTGTGRGNQPQHF
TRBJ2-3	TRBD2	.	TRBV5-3	TGTGCCAGAAGCCGGGGACTAGCGGGGACTAGCACAGATACGCAGTATTTT	CARSRGLAGTSTDTQYF